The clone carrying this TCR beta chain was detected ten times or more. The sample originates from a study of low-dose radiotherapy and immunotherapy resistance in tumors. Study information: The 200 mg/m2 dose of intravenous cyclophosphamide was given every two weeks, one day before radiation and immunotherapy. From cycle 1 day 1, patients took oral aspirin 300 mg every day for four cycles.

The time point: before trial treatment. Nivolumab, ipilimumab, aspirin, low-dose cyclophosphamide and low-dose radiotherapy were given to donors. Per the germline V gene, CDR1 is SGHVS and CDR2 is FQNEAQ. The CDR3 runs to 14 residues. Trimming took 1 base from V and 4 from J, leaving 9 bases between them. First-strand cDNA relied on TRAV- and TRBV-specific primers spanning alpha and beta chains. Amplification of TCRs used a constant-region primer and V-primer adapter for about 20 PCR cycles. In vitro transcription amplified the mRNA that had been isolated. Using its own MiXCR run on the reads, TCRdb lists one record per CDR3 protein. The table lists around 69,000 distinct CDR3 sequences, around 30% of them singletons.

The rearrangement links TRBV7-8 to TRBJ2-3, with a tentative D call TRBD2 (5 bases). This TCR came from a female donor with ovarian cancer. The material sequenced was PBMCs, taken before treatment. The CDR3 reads CASSLGGSADTQYF. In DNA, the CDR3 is TGTGCCAGCAGCTTAGGTGGGAGTGCAGATACGCAGTATTTT.